The 8 T cell receptor beta chains below all came from one sample that was sequenced in a study of cytomegalovirus exposure and HLA in healthy donors. The PCR employed 60 Vbeta primers together with 13 Jbeta primers. Sequenced by immunoSEQ multiplex PCR; TCRdb stores in-frame clones only, minus some. Among 140,000 or so clones listed, around 85% were seen once. Sequencing used PBMCs. The source is a female donor in good health and CMV-seronegative.

The chain employs TRBV5-1 and TRBJ2-2, with D possibly TRBD2 on 9 matching bases. The CDR3 consists of 16 residues. CDR1 SGHRS and CDR2 YFSETQ come from the germline V gene. Trimming stripped 4 bases from V and 6 bases from J, with 19 bases between. CDR3 nucleotide sequence: TGCGCCAGCAGCCCCAGGGGGCTAGCGGGATCCGGGGAGCTGTTTTTT. Encoded protein: CASSPRGLAGSGELFF.

V and J are TRBV28 and TRBJ1-2, with TRBD1 matching over 8 bases. The J segment lost 4 bases and the V segment lost 8 bases, leaving 9 bases of the junction unmatched. The germline V gene has CDR1 MDHEN and CDR2 SYDVKM. The CDR3 spans 14 residues. This chain's CDR3 is CASASWTGFYGYTF. As DNA, the CDR3 is TGTGCCAGCGCCAGCTGGACAGGGTTCTATGGCTACACCTTC.

The V call is TRBV5-5, the J call TRBJ2-7, with D hard to call. Per germline, CDR1 SGHKS and CDR2 YYEKEE (reference sequence). The V end was cut by 2 bases, the J end by 3 bases, with 12 bases between. This CDR3 comprises 14 residues. CDR3 residues: CASSFSYSFYEQYF. The CDR3 region has the DNA TGTGCCAGCAGCTTCTCCTACAGCTTCTACGAGCAGTACTTC. Together with reference TRBV5-5 and TRBJ2-7, the CDR3 gives the full variable domain: DAGVTQSPTHLIKTRGQQVTLRCSPISGHKSVSWYQQVLGQGPQFIFQYYEKEERGRGNFPDRFSARQFPNYSSELNVNALLLGDSALYLCASSFSYSFYEQYFGPGTRLTVT.

This clone has a single count. The V and J genes are TRBV28 and TRBJ1-4, with D possibly matching TRBD1 (5 bases). CDR3 size: 16 residues. Germline V gives CDR1 MDHEN, CDR2 SYDVKM. Trimming cost V 3 bases and J 4 bases, with 15 bases left between them. Here the CDR3 reads CASSLVGQGDNEKLFF. The CDR3 bases are TGTGCCAGCAGTTTGGTGGGCCAGGGTGATAATGAAAAACTGTTTTTT.

The chain recombines TRBV6-4 with TRBJ1-3; no firm D call. Trimming took off 3 bases at V and 4 bases at J, with 7 bases between the two ends. CDR1 and CDR2 from the germline V gene are MRHNA and SNTAGT. The CDR3 covers 13 residues. CDR3 residues: CASSEGPGNTIYF. In DNA form, the CDR3 reads TGTGCCAGCAGTGAGGGCCCGGGAAACACCATATATTTT.

This rearrangement joins TRBV6-1 to TRBJ1-1, with a possible D match to TRBD1 (5 bases). Between the trimmed V and J ends, which lost 1 base and 1 base, there was a span of 13 bases. In germline, CDR1 is MNHNS, CDR2 SASEGT. This CDR3 has 16 residues. CDR3 sequence: CASSEGAGSTNTEAFF. Written as DNA, the CDR3 is TGTGCCAGCAGTGAAGGGGCAGGGTCAACGAACACTGAAGCTTTCTTT.

There are many counts of this clone. The chain's CDR3 is CASSQDQPGQGGREKLFF. In nucleotides, the CDR3 is TGTGCCAGCAGCCAAGATCAGCCGGGACAGGGGGGTAGGGAAAAACTGTTTTTT. The chain has TRBV14 and TRBJ1-4; 11 bases align to TRBD1. The germline V gene has CDR1 SGHDN and CDR2 FVKESK. The V segment lost 0 bases and the J segment 8 bases; nucleotides outside the gene matches: 11. The CDR3 runs to 18 residues. Drawing the rest from reference TRBV14 and TRBJ1-4, the complete variable domain is EAGVTQFPSHSVIEKGQTVTLRCDPISGHDNLYWYRRVMGKEIKFLLHFVKESKQDESGMPNNRFLAERTGGTYSTLKVQPAELEDSGVYFCASSQDQPGQGGREKLFFGSGTQLSVL.

The chain carries TRBV5-4 and TRBJ2-1; 10 nucleotides align to TRBD2. Germline V gene sequence: CDR1 SGHNT, CDR2 YYREEE (reference sequence). V lost 4 bases and J lost 7; bases outside the gene matches: 8. The CDR3 has 15 residues. The CDR3 region is CASSTSGVGGNEQFF. CDR3 DNA sequence: TGTGCCAGCAGCACTAGCGGGGTTGGGGGGAATGAGCAGTTCTTC.